The T cell receptor (beta chain) under discussion was sequenced for a study of OX40 agonist ivuxolimab in advanced cancers. Study-wide points: Among some nonresponders, normalized T-cell clonal expansion was also low. There were, on average, more expanded clones in CD8+ T cells than in CD4+. Clonal expansion was among the lowest in partial responders at 0.1-3.0 mg/kg, especially CD8+.

The CDR3 has 16 residues. Germline V lookup: CDR1 SGHRS, CDR2 YFSETQ. The V segment lost 2 bases and the J segment 3 bases; nucleotides outside the gene matches: 4. This clone was found once. Antigen unknown. Profiling relied on immunoSEQ multiplex PCR, and the TCRdb table lists in-frame clones only, not all of them. The sample shows about 60,000 clones, approximately 86% of them seen only once. This TCR was recovered from an adult with an advanced solid tumor such as melanoma, head and neck, liver or kidney cancer. This rearrangement joins TRBV5-1 to TRBJ1-6; 8 bases are shared with TRBD1. Specimen: CD4+ or CD8+ T cells sorted from blood, collected in a trial of the OX40 agonist ivuxolimab. This CDR3 reads CASSFDGQGYNSPLHF. CDR3 DNA sequence: TGCGCCAGCAGCTTCGACGGACAGGGCTATAATTCACCCCTCCACTTT. The entire variable domain, with the rest obtained from reference TRBV5-1 and TRBJ1-6, is as follows: KAGVTQTPRYLIKTRGQQVTLSCSPISGHRSVSWYQQTPGQGLQFLFEYFSETQRNKGNFPGRFSGRQFSNSRSEMNVSTLELGDSALYLCASSFDGQGYNSPLHFGNGTRLTVT.